A selection of T cell receptor beta chains follows, all from one sample in a study of OX40 agonist ivuxolimab in advanced cancers. Measured with immunoSEQ multiplex PCR; TCRdb has only the in-frame clones, and not every one. The sample contains approximately 90,000 clones, around 87% of which appear only once. The sequences come from CD4+ or CD8+ T cells sorted from blood, collected in a trial of the OX40 agonist ivuxolimab. Receptors originate from an adult with an advanced solid tumor such as melanoma, head and neck, liver or kidney cancer. Each CDR3 is given with its conserved first and last residue. D genes are given only for firm matches. Part of the rows lack a size; the others show once, few, many or a class for expanded clones.

j_gene: TRBJ1-5; d_gene: NA; v_gene: TRBV5-1; abundance: medium-sized; CDR3nt: TGCGCCAGCAGCTGGGACCTTGGAGATAGCAATCAGCCCCAGCATTTT; CDR3aa: CASSWDLGDSNQPQHF
j_gene: TRBJ2-6; d_gene: NA; v_gene: TRBV19; abundance: NA; CDR3nt: TGTGCCAGTAGCAACCGCGGGGCCAACGTCCTGACTTTC; CDR3aa: CASSNRGANVLTF
j_gene: TRBJ1-3; d_gene: TRBD1; v_gene: TRBV5-1; abundance: once; CDR3nt: TGCGCCAGCAGCTTGGACAGGGGTAGTGTGAACACCATATATTTT; CDR3aa: CASSLDRGSVNTIYF
j_gene: TRBJ2-3; d_gene: NA; v_gene: TRBV30; abundance: NA; CDR3nt: TGTGCCGGTCACTCTAGTACTGGCACAGATACGCAGTATTTT; CDR3aa: CAGHSSTGTDTQYF
j_gene: TRBJ1-1; d_gene: NA; v_gene: TRBV6-6; abundance: NA; CDR3nt: TGTGCCAGCAGTAACTCACAGGAAAACACTGAAGCTTTCTTT; CDR3aa: CASSNSQENTEAFF
j_gene: TRBJ1-4; d_gene: NA; v_gene: TRBV7-6; abundance: NA; CDR3nt: TGTGCCAGCAGCTACGGAATTGGGAACGAAAAACTGTTTTTT; CDR3aa: CASSYGIGNEKLFF
j_gene: TRBJ2-2; d_gene: TRBD2; v_gene: TRBV2; abundance: NA; CDR3nt: TGTGCCAGCAGCTTAGCGGGAGAGGACACCGGGGAGCTGTTTTTT; CDR3aa: CASSLAGEDTGELFF
j_gene: TRBJ2-7; d_gene: NA; v_gene: TRBV9; abundance: NA; CDR3nt: TGTGCCAGCAGCGTAGACGCAGCCGCTTACGAGCAGTACTTC; CDR3aa: CASSVDAAAYEQYF
j_gene: TRBJ2-7; d_gene: TRBD2; v_gene: TRBV7-9; abundance: NA; CDR3nt: TGTGCCAGCAGCCAAGACCGGGGGAGGGTCTCATACGAGCAGTACTTC; CDR3aa: CASSQDRGRVSYEQYF
j_gene: TRBJ2-1; d_gene: TRBD1; v_gene: TRBV30; abundance: NA; CDR3nt: TGTGCCTACCGGGACAGCTACAATGAGCAGTTCTTC; CDR3aa: CAYRDSYNEQFF
j_gene: TRBJ2-3; d_gene: NA; v_gene: TRBV5-1; abundance: NA; CDR3nt: TGCGCCAGCAGCTTGGGGCAGGGGGGTGTCACAGATACGCAGTATTTT; CDR3aa: CASSLGQGGVTDTQYF
j_gene: TRBJ1-1; d_gene: NA; v_gene: TRBV4-3; abundance: few; CDR3nt: TGCGCCAGCAGCCCCGGACGTGCGGGGGTCCCTGAAGCTTTCTTT; CDR3aa: CASSPGRAGVPEAFF
j_gene: TRBJ2-2; d_gene: TRBD2; v_gene: TRBV15; abundance: NA; CDR3nt: TGTGCCACCAGCACGTGGACTAGCGGGAGGGGCGGGGAGCTGTTTTTT; CDR3aa: CATSTWTSGRGGELFF
j_gene: TRBJ1-4; d_gene: NA; v_gene: TRBV15; abundance: NA; CDR3nt: TGTGCCACCAGCTCCTTTTTGGAGGAAAAACTGTTTTTT; CDR3aa: CATSSFLEEKLFF
j_gene: TRBJ1-3; d_gene: NA; v_gene: TRBV18; abundance: few; CDR3nt: TGTGCCAGCTCGCTCATCTCTGGAAACACCATATATTTT; CDR3aa: CASSLISGNTIYF
j_gene: TRBJ2-1; d_gene: TRBD2; v_gene: TRBV9; abundance: few; CDR3nt: TGTGCCAGCAGCTACGGACTAGCGGGAGTAAATGAGCAGTTCTTC; CDR3aa: CASSYGLAGVNEQFF
j_gene: TRBJ2-6; d_gene: NA; v_gene: TRBV7-9; abundance: NA; CDR3nt: TGTGCCAGCAGCTTTGGCTCTGGGGCCAACGTCCTGACTTTC; CDR3aa: CASSFGSGANVLTF
j_gene: TRBJ2-5; d_gene: TRBD1; v_gene: TRBV30; abundance: few; CDR3nt: TGTGCCTGGAGTGTTGGGACAGGGTCGCAAGAGACCCAGTACTTC; CDR3aa: CAWSVGTGSQETQYF
j_gene: TRBJ2-1; d_gene: NA; v_gene: TRBV7-9; abundance: NA; CDR3nt: TGTGCCAGCAGCTTAATCGGGGTTGAGCAGTTCTTC; CDR3aa: CASSLIGVEQFF
j_gene: TRBJ1-2; d_gene: NA; v_gene: TRBV7-2; abundance: NA; CDR3nt: TGTGCCAGCAGCTTAGAACAGGGACCTAACTATGGCTACACCTTC; CDR3aa: CASSLEQGPNYGYTF
j_gene: TRBJ1-5; d_gene: NA; v_gene: TRBV28; abundance: NA; CDR3nt: TGTGCCAGCAGTTTAGACGGAAATTATCAGCCCCAGCATTTT; CDR3aa: CASSLDGNYQPQHF
j_gene: TRBJ2-1; d_gene: TRBD2; v_gene: TRBV2; abundance: NA; CDR3nt: TGTGCCAGCAGTGAACGACTAGCGGTCTACAATGAGCAGTTCTTC; CDR3aa: CASSERLAVYNEQFF
j_gene: TRBJ2-1; d_gene: NA; v_gene: TRBV5-8; abundance: NA; CDR3nt: TGTGCCAGCAGCTTGGCGGGTGCGAAATACAATGAGCAGTTCTTC; CDR3aa: CASSLAGAKYNEQFF
j_gene: TRBJ1-4; d_gene: NA; v_gene: TRBV2; abundance: NA; CDR3nt: TGTGCCAGCAGTGAAAGGCAGAGTCGTCAAAAACTGTTTTTT; CDR3aa: CASSERQSRQKLFF
j_gene: TRBJ2-7; d_gene: TRBD2; v_gene: TRBV30; abundance: NA; CDR3nt: TGTGCCTGGAGTTCAGGGACTAGCGGGGCCTACGAGCAGTACTTC; CDR3aa: CAWSSGTSGAYEQYF
j_gene: TRBJ2-7; d_gene: NA; v_gene: TRBV7-6; abundance: NA; CDR3nt: TGTGCCAGCAGCCTTGGACGGGTCTACGAGCAGTACTTC; CDR3aa: CASSLGRVYEQYF
j_gene: TRBJ2-5; d_gene: TRBD2; v_gene: TRBV7-9; abundance: NA; CDR3nt: TGTGCCAGCAGCCGAGCGGGAGGTGAGGAGACCCAGTACTTC; CDR3aa: CASSRAGGEETQYF
j_gene: TRBJ1-4; d_gene: NA; v_gene: TRBV2; abundance: NA; CDR3nt: TGTGCCAGCAGTGAAGCGCCGGACAGTAAAAGTCTCCGGGAAAAACTGTTTTTT; CDR3aa: CASSEAPDSKSLREKLFF
j_gene: TRBJ1-1; d_gene: TRBD1; v_gene: TRBV6-5; abundance: NA; CDR3nt: TGTGCCAGCAGGGGGACAGGGGGCCACACTGAAGCTTTCTTT; CDR3aa: CASRGTGGHTEAFF
j_gene: TRBJ2-3; d_gene: TRBD2; v_gene: TRBV19; abundance: few; CDR3nt: TGTGCCGCTAAGGCGGGAGCAGGCACAGATACGCAGTATTTT; CDR3aa: CAAKAGAGTDTQYF
j_gene: TRBJ2-3; d_gene: NA; v_gene: TRBV5-1; abundance: NA; CDR3nt: TGCGCCAGCAGCTGGGAGACAGATACGCAGTATTTT; CDR3aa: CASSWETDTQYF
j_gene: TRBJ1-1; d_gene: NA; v_gene: TRBV30; abundance: few; CDR3nt: TGTGCCTGGAGTGTACAGGGGAACACTGAAGCTTTCTTT; CDR3aa: CAWSVQGNTEAFF
j_gene: TRBJ1-3; d_gene: NA; v_gene: TRBV6-6; abundance: NA; CDR3nt: TGTGCCAGCATCCTAGGGACGGCTGGAAACACCATATATTTT; CDR3aa: CASILGTAGNTIYF
j_gene: TRBJ1-5; d_gene: NA; v_gene: TRBV2; abundance: NA; CDR3nt: TGTGCCATCACGGGTGAACCCGATCAGCCCCAGCATTTT; CDR3aa: CAITGEPDQPQHF
j_gene: TRBJ2-1; d_gene: NA; v_gene: TRBV7-3; abundance: NA; CDR3nt: TGTGCCAGCAGCTTAATGGGCAGCCTTAATTCCTACAATGAGCAGTTCTTC; CDR3aa: CASSLMGSLNSYNEQFF